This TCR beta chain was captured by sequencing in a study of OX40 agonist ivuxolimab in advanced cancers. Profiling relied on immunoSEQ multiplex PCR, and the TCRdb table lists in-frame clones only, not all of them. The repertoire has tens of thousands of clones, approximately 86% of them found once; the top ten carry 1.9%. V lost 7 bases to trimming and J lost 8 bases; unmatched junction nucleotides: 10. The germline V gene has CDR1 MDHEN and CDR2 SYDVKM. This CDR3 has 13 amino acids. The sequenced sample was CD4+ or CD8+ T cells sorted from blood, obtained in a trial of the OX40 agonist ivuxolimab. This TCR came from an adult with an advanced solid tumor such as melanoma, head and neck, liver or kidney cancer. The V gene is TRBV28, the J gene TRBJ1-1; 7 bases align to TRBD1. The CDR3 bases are TGTGCCAGCACTCTCCCCGGGACAGTCGAAGCTTTCTTT. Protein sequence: CASTLPGTVEAFF.